This passage covers 8 T cell receptor beta chains from one sample sequenced in a study of control samples from healthy donors and cancer patients. Using immunoSEQ multiplex PCR, the repertoire was profiled, and TCRdb retains in-frame clones only, with some absent. This sample has about 120,000 clones, with about nine tenths found just once. Sequencing was done on a sample of blood. These receptors were collected from a woman between 45 and 60 years old in good health.

This clone has only one observation. The V call is TRBV6-1, the J call TRBJ2-3; 11 bases align to TRBD1. The V gene's germline CDR1 is MNHNS and CDR2 SASEGT. J gave up 4 bases and V 4 bases, and 10 bases lay outside the gene matches. The CDR3 has 17 amino acids. The CDR3 region has the DNA TGTGCCAGCAGTGCCGGGACAGGGGGTTTAGTGGCAGATACGCAGTATTTT. It yields the protein CASSAGTGGLVADTQYF.

The rearrangement links TRBV6-1 to TRBJ1-6, with D perhaps TRBD1 (5 bases). Germline V lookup: CDR1 MNHNS, CDR2 SASEGT. V was trimmed by 0 bases and J by 7 bases, leaving 10 bases between them. The CDR3 totals 15 residues. For the CDR3, the DNA is TGTGCCAGCAGTGAAGCAGGGGTTTTCAATTCACCCCTCCACTTT. Residues: CASSEAGVFNSPLHF.

This chain joins TRBV12-5 and TRBJ2-1; possibly TRBD1 or TRBD2 for D (5 bases each). The germline CDR1 and CDR2 sequences are LGHNT and FRNRAP. Between the trimmed V and J ends, which lost 0 bases and 5 bases, there was a span of 11 bases. This CDR3 has 15 residues. CDR3 amino acids: CASGLVIGTHNEQFF. The CDR3 DNA reads as TGTGCTAGTGGTTTGGTAATCGGGACCCACAATGAGCAGTTCTTC.

This chain uses TRBV27 with TRBJ1-4, with 10 nucleotides matching TRBD1. V lost 10 bases, J lost 8 bases, and 19 bases stayed unmatched. There are 17 residues in the CDR3. Germline V CDR1 and CDR2: MNHEY, SMNVEV (reference sequence). The CDR3 is CATTDRGSGFVEEKLFF. The CDR3 DNA reads as TGTGCCACCACGGACAGGGGGTCGGGGTTTGTAGAGGAAAAACTGTTTTTT. The full variable domain, in which reference TRBV27 and TRBJ1-4 provide the parts outside the CDR3, is EAQVTQNPRYLITVTGKKLTVTCSQNMNHEYMSWYRQDPGLGLRQIYYSMNVEVTDKGDVPEGYKVSRKEKRNFPLILESPSPNQTSLYFCATTDRGSGFVEEKLFFGSGTQLSVL.

The chain carries TRBV9 and TRBJ1-1; D is unresolved. V lost 4 bases, J lost 5 bases, and 9 bases lay in between. CDR1 is SGDLS, CDR2 YYNGEE, per germline. The CDR3 loop spans 12 amino acids. This CDR3 reads CASSPMVTEAFF. CDR3 DNA sequence: TGTGCCAGCAGCCCGATGGTGACTGAAGCTTTCTTT.

The V gene is TRBV6-5, the J gene TRBJ2-1; no clear D. CDR1 and CDR2 from the germline V gene are MNHEY and SVGAGI. The CDR3 is 16 residues long. Trimming took off 2 bases at V and 0 bases at J, with 11 bases between the two ends. The CDR3 here is CASSYEASSSYNEQFF. In DNA form, the CDR3 reads TGTGCCAGCAGTTACGAGGCCTCGAGCTCCTACAATGAGCAGTTCTTC.

J is TRBJ2-7 and V is TRBV6-5; TRBD2 aligns across 8 bases. Per germline, CDR1 MNHEY and CDR2 SVGAGI. The CDR3 totals 14 residues. V shed 4 bases and J 3 bases; nucleotides not matched to a gene: 5. CDR3 sequence (DNA): TGTGCCAGCAGTTCGAGGACTAGCAACTACGAGCAGTACTTC. Its protein product is CASSSRTSNYEQYF.

This chain links TRBV2 with TRBJ1-1; 11 bases are a match to TRBD1. The CDR3 is made up of 15 amino acids. V trimming: 9 bases; J trimming: 4 bases; junction bases outside the gene matches: 10. Germline CDR1 reads SNHLY; CDR2 reads FYNNEI. The CDR3 here is CASPGTGGISTEAFF. The CDR3 DNA sequence: TGTGCCAGTCCAGGGACAGGGGGGATTAGCACTGAAGCTTTCTTT.